This TCR beta chain was sequenced for a study of T-cell memory formation after mild COVID-19. A few counts support this clonotype. Its antigen is still unknown. Study-wide points: Cross-reactive memory seemingly joined, as some responding clones were found in pre-infection memory.

Germline CDR1 reads MNHNY; CDR2 reads SVGAGI (reference sequence). Deletions cut 6 bases from V and 6 bases from J, with 12 bases between. This CDR3 spans 12 amino acids. After 5'RACE with constant-segment primers, TCR alpha and TCR beta cDNA libraries carrying sample barcodes and UMIs were obtained. A single record per CDR3 protein comes from TCRdb applying MiXCR to the 5' RACE reads. Of 300,000 to 400,000 distinct CDR3 sequences in the sample, 15% to 20% were seen once. Sequenced material: PBMCs or a T cell subset sorted from them (not recorded which). The receptor was isolated from a man between 18 and 29 years old who had mild COVID-19 (a few samples of this study predate the infection). Cell type and time point are not known. V gene TRBV6-6 combines with J gene TRBJ2-7; tentatively, D is TRBD2 (5 bases). In DNA, the CDR3 is TGTGCCAGCAGCCCCCCGAGCGGCGAGCAGTACTTC. Protein sequence: CASSPPSGEQYF.